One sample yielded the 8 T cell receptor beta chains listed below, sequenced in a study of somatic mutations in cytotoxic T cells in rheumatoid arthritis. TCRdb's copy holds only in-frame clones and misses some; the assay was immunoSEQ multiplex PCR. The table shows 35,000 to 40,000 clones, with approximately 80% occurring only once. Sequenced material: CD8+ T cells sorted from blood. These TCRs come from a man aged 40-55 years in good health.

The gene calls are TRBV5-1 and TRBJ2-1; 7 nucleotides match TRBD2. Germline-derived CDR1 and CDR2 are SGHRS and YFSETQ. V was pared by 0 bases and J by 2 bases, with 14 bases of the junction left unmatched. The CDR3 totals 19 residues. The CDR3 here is CASSLVWNPSSGAYNEQFF. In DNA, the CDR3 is TGCGCCAGCAGCTTGGTTTGGAATCCATCTAGCGGAGCCTACAATGAGCAGTTCTTC.

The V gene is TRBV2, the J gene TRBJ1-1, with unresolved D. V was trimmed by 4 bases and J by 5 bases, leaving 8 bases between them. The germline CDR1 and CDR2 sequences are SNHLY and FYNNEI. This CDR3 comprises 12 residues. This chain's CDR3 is CASSAGFTEAFF. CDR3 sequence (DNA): TGTGCCAGCAGTGCCGGATTTACTGAAGCTTTCTTT.

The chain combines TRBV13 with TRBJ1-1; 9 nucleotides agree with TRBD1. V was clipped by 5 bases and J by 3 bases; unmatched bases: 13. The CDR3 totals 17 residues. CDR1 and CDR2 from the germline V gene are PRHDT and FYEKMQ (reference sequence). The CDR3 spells CASSVRGTGRGDTEAFF. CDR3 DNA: TGTGCCAGCAGCGTACGAGGGACAGGGAGGGGGGACACTGAAGCTTTCTTT.

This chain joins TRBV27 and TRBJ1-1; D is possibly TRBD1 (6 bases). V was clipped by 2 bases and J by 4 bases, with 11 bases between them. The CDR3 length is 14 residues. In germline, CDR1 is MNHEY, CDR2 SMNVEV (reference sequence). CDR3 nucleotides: TGTGCCAGCAGTTTAGGGGGGCGTCGCACTGAAGCTTTCTTT. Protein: CASSLGGRRTEAFF.

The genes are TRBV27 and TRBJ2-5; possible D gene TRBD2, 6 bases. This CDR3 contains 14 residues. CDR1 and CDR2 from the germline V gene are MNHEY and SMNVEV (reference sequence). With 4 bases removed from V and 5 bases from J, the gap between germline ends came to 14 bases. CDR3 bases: TGTGCCAGCAGTTCGGGACTTACGGTGGAGACCCAGTACTTC. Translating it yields CASSSGLTVETQYF.

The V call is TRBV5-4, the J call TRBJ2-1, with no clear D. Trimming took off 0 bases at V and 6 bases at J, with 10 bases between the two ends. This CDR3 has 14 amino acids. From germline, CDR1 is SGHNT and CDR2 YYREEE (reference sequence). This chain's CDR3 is CASSLGLATNEQFF. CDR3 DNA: TGTGCCAGCAGCTTGGGACTCGCGACCAATGAGCAGTTCTTC. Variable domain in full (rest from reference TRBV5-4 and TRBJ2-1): ETGVTQSPTHLIKTRGQQVTLRCSSQSGHNTVSWYQQALGQGPQFIFQYYREEENGRGNFPPRFSGLQFPNYSSELNVNALELDDSALYLCASSLGLATNEQFFGPGTRLTVL.

Written as DNA, the CDR3 is TGCGCCAGCAGCCAAGATCTTCCGGGACAGGGGTTCTCCTACGAGCAGTACTTC. Translation gives CASSQDLPGQGFSYEQYF. The chain recombines TRBV4-3 with TRBJ2-7; TRBD1 aligns across 10 bases. With V trimmed by 0 bases and J by 0 bases, 8 bases remained unmatched. The germline V gene has CDR1 LGHNA and CDR2 YSLEER. The CDR3 covers 18 residues.

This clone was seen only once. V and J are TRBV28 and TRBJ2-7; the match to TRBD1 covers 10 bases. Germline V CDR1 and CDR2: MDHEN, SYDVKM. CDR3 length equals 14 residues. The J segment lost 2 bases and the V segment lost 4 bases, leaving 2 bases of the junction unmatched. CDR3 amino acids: CASSSGQGAYEQYF. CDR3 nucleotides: TGTGCCAGCAGTTCCGGACAGGGGGCCTACGAGCAGTACTTC.